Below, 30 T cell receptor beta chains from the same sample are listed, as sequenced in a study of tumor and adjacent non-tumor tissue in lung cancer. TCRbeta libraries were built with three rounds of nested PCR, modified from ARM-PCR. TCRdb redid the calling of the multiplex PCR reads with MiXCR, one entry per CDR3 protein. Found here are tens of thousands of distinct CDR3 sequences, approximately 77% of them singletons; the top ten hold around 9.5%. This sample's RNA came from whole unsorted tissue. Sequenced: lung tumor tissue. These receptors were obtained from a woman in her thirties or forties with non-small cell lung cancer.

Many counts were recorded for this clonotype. CDR3: CASSVQGGNNEQFF. The CDR3 coding sequence is TGCGCCAGCAGTGTACAGGGGGGGAACAATGAGCAGTTCTTC. The chain joins TRBV10-2 to TRBJ2-1; D may be TRBD1 (8 bases). Trimming stripped 4 bases from V and 5 bases from J, with 12 bases between. The CDR3 covers 14 residues. Germline V CDR1 and CDR2: WSHSY, SAAADI.

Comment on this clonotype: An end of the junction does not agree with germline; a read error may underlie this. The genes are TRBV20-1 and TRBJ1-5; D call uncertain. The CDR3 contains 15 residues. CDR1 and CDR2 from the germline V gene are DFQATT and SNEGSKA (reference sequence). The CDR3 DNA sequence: TGCAGTGCCCAAGACAAGTGGGATAGCAATCAGCACCAGCATTTT. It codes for CSAQDKWDSNQHQHF.

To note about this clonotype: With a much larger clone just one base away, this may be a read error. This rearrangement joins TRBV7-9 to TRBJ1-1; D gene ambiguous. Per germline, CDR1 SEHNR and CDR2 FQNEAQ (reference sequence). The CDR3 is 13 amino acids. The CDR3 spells CASSLLDVPETFF. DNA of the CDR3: TGTGCCAGCAGCTTACTGGATGTCCCTGAAACTTTCTTT. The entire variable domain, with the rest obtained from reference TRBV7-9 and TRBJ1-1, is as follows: DTGVSQNPRHKITKRGQNVTFRCDPISEHNRLYWYRQTLGQGPEFLTYFQNEAQLEKSRLLSDRFSAERPKGSFSTLEIQRTEQGDSAMYLCASSLLDVPETFFGQGTRLTVV.

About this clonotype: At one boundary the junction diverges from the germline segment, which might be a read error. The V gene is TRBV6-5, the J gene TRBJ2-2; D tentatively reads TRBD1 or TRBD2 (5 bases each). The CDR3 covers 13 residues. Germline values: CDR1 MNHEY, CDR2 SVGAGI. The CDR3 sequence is CTSSYRTSGELFF. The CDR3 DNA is TGTACCAGCAGTTACAGGACTTCCGGGGAGCTGTTTTTT.

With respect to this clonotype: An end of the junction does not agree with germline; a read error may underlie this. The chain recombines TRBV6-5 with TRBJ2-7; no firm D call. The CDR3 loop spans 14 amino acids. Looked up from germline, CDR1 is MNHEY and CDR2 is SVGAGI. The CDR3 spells CTSSYGRNTGEQCF. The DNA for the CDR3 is TGTACCAGCAGTTATGGTCGGAATACCGGCGAGCAGTGCTTC.

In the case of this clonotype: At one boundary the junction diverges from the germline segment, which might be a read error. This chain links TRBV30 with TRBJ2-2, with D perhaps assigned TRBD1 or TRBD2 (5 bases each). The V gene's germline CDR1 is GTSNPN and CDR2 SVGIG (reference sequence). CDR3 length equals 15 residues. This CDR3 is CAWRVRDRPSGELFF. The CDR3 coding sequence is TGTGCCTGGCGTGTAAGGGACCGGCCCTCCGGGGAGCTGTTTTTT.

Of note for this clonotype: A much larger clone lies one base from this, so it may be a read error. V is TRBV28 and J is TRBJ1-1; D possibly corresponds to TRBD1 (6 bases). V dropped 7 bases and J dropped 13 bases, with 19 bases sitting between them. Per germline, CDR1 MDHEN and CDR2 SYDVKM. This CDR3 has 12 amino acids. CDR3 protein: CASTFSQGLVFF. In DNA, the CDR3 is TGTGCCAGCACTTTCTCCCAGGGGCTGGTTTTCTTT. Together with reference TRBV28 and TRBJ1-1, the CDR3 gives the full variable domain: DVKVTQSSRYLVKRTGEKVFLECVQDMDHENMFWYRQDPGLGLRLIYFSYDVKMKEKGDIPEGYSVSREKKERFSLILESASTNQTSMYLCASTFSQGLVFFGQGTRLTVV.

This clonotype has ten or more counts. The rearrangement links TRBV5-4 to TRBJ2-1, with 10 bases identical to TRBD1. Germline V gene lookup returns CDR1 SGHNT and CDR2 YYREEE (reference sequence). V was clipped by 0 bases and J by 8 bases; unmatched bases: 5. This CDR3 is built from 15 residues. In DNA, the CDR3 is TGTGCCAGCAGCTTGGGACAGGGGGCAGGGGATGAGCAGTTCTTC. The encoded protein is CASSLGQGAGDEQFF. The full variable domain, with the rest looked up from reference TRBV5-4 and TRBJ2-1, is ETGVTQSPTHLIKTRGQQVTLRCSSQSGHNTVSWYQQALGQGPQFIFQYYREEENGRGNFPPRFSGLQFPNYSSELNVNALELDDSALYLCASSLGQGAGDEQFFGPGTRLTVL.

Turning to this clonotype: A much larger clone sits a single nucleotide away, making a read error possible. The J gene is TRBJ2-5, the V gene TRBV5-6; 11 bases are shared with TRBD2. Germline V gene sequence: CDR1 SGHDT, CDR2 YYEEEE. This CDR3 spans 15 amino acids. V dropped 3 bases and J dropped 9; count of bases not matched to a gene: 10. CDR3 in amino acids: CASSSVPTSGEAQYF. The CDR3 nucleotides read TGTGCCAGCAGCTCGGTCCCGACTAGCGGGGAGGCCCAGTACTTC.

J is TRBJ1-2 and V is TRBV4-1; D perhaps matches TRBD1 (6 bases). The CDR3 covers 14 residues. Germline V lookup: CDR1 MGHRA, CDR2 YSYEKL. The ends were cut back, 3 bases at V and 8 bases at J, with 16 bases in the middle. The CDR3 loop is CASSQIRGLYGYTF. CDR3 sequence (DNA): TGCGCCAGCAGCCAGATCAGGGGATTATACGGCTACACCTTC.

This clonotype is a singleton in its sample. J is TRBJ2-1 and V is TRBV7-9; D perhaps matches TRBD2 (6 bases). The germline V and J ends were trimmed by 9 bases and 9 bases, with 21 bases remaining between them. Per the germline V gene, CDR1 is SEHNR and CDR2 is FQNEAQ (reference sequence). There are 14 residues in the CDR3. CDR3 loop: CASRPTSSVGEQFF. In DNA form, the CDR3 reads TGTGCCAGTAGACCTACCTCTAGCGTCGGTGAGCAGTTCTTC.

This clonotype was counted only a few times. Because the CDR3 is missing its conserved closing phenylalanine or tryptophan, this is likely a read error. CDR3 DNA: TGCAGTGCTTTGGCGGGGGGCTTATACGAGCAGTACTTG. Amino acids: CSALAGGLYEQYL. The V call is TRBV20-1, the J call TRBJ2-7; 8 bases are shared with TRBD2. Germline lookup yields CDR1 DFQATT and CDR2 SNEGSKA (reference sequence). Unmatched junction bases numbered 7, after V lost 5 bases and J lost 4 bases. The CDR3 consists of 13 residues.

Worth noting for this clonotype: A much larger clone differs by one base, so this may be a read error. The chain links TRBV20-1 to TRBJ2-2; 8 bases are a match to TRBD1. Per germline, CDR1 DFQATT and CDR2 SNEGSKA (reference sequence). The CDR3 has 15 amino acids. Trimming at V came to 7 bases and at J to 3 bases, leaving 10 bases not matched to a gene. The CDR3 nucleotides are TGCAGTGTTGGAGGACAGGGTGGATACACCGGGGAGCTGTTTTTT. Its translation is CSVGGQGGYTGELFF.

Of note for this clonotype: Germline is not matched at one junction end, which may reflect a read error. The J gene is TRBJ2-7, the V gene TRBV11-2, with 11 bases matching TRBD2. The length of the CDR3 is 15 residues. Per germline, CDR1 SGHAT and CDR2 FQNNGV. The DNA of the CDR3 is TGTGCCAACAGCCTCCCCGGGACTAGCGGACACGGGCAGTACTTC. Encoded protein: CANSLPGTSGHGQYF.

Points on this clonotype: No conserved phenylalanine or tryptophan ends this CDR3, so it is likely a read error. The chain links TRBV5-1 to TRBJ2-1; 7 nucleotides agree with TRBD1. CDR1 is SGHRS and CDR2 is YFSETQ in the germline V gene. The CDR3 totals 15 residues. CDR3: CASGKGQPTGNKQFL. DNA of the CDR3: TGCGCCAGCGGCAAGGGACAGCCTACAGGCAATAAGCAGTTCCTC.

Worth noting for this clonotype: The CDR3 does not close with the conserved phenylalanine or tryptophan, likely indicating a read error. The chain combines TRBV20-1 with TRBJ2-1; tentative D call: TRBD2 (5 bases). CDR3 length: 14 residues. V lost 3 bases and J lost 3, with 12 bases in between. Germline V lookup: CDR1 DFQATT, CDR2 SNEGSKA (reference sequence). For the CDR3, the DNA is TGCAGTGCTAGTGCACCTCGGGGCTACAATGAGCAGTTCTAC. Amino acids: CSASAPRGYNEQFY.

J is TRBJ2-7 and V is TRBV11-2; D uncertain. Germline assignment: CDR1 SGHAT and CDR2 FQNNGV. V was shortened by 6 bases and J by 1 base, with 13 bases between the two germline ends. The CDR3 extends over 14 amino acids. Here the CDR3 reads CASRDTGASYEQYF. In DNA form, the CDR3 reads TGTGCCAGCAGAGATACTGGCGCTTCCTACGAGCAGTACTTC.

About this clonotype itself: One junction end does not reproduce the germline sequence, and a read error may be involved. The CDR3 DNA sequence: TGCCCCAGCAGCTTGGCCTCAGGGTCCGATACGCAGTATTTT. This sequence encodes CPSSLASGSDTQYF. The chain combines TRBV5-1 with TRBJ2-3; a possible D gene is TRBD1 (5 bases). The germline V gene has CDR1 SGHRS and CDR2 YFSETQ. This CDR3 has 14 residues.

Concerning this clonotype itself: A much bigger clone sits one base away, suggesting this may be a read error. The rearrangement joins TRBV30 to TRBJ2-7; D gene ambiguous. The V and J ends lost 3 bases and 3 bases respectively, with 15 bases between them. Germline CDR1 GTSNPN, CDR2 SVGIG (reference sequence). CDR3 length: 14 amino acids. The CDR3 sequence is CAWRAPGALYEQYF. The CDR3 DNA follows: TGTGCCTGGAGGGCACCAGGTGCCCTCTACGAGCAGTACTTC.

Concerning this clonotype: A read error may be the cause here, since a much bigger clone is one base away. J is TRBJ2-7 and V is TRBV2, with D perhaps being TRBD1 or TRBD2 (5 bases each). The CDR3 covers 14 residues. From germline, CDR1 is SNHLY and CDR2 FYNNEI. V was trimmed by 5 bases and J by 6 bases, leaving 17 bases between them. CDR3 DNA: TGTGCCAGCAGTTCCCCGGTTGAGGGGAGCGAGCAGTACTTC. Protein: CASSSPVEGSEQYF.

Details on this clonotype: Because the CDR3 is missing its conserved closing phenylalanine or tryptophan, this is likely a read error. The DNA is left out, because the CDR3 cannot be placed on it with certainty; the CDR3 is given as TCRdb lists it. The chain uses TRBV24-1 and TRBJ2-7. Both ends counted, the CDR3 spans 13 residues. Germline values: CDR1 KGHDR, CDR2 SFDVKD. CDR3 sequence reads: CATSARVTYEEYI.

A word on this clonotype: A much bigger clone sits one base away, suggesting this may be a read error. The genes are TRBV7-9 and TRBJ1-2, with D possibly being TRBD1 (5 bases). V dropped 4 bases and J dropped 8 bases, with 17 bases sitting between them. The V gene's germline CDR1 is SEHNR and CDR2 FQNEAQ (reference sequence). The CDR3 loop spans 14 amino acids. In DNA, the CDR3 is TGTGCCAGCAGCTCGGTTGGGGGTTCGGGAGGCTACACCTTC. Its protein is CASSSVGGSGGYTF.

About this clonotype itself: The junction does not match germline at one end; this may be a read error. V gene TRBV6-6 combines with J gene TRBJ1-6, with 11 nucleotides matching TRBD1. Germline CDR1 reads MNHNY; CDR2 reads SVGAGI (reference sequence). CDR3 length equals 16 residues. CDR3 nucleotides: TGTGCCAGCAGTTACTGGACAGGGGGCGATAATTCACCCCTCCACTTC. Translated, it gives CASSYWTGGDNSPLHF.

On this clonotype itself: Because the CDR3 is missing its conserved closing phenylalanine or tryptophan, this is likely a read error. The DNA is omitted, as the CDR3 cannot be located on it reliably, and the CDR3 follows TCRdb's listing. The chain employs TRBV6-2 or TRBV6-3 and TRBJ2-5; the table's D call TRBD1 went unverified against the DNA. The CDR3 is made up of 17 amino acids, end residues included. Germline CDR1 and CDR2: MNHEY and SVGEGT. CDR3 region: CASSYSIVRGWQETHYC.

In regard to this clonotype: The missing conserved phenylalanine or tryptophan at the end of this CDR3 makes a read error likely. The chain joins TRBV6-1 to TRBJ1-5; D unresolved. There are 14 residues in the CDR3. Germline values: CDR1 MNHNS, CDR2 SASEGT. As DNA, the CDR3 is TGTGCCAGCAGTGGAGAGCCCGGCAATCAACCCCAGCATTCT. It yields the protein CASSGEPGNQPQHS.

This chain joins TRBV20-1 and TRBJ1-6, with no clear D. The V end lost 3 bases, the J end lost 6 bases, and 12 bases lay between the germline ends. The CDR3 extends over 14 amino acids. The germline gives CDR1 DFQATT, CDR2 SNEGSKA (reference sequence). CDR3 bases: TGCAGTGCTAGGGATCCGGAATTTAATTCACCCCTCCACTTT. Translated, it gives CSARDPEFNSPLHF.

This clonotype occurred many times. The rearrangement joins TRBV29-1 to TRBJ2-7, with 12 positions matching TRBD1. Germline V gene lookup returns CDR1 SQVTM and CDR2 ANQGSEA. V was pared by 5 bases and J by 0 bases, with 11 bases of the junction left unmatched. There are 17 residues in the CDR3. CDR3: CSVFGTGGHVSSYEQYF. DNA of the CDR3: TGCAGCGTTTTTGGGACAGGGGGCCATGTGAGCTCCTACGAGCAGTACTTC.

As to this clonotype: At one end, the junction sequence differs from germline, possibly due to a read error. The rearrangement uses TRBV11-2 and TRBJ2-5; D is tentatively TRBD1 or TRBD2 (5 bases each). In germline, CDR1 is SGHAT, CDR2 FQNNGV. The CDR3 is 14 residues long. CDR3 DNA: TGTGCCAGCAGCTTAGGAGGGGTTGATGGGACCCAGTGTTTC. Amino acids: CASSLGGVDGTQCF.

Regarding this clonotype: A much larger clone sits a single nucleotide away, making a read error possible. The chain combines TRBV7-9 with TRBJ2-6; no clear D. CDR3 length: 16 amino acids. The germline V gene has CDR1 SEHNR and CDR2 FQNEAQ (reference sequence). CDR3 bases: TGTGCCAGCAGCTTAGTCTCGGTGTCTGGGGTCAACGTCCTGACTTTC. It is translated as CASSLVSVSGVNVLTF.

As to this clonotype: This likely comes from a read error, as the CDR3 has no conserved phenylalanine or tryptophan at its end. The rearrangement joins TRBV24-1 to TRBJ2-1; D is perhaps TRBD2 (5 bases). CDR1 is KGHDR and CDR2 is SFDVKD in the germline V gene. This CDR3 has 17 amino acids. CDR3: CTTSDYPDGSSYNEQFL. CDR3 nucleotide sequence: TGTACCACCAGTGACTACCCGGACGGAAGCTCCTACAATGAGCAGTTCCTC.